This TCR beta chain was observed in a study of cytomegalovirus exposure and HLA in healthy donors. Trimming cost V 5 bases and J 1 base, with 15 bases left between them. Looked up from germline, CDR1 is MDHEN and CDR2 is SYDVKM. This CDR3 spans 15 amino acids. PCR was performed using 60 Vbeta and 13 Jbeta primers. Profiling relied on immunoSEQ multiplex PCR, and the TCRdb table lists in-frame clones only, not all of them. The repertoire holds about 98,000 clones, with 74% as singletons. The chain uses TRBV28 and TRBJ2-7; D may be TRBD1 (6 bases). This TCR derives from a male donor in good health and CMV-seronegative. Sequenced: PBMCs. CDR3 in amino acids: CASSPLDRSSYEQYF. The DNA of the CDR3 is TGTGCCAGCAGTCCCTTAGACAGGAGTTCCTACGAGCAGTACTTC.